Below are 26 T cell receptor beta chains sequenced from a single sample in a study of blood T cell repertoires in COVID-19. The assay was immunoSEQ multiplex PCR, and TCRdb's table has in-frame clones only and misses some. The sample yields around 250,000 clones, 70% to 90% seen once. Source material: PBMCs or T cells enriched from blood (not recorded which). The receptors originated from a woman between 45 and 60 years old who had recovered from COVID-19.

The chain uses TRBV19 and TRBJ2-7, with D perhaps TRBD1 (5 bases). Between the trimmed V and J ends, which lost 7 bases and 2 bases, there was a span of 12 bases. The length of the CDR3 is 13 residues. Germline V lookup: CDR1 LNHDA, CDR2 SQIVND (reference sequence). The CDR3 reads CASTSGHPYEQYF. As DNA, the CDR3 is TGTGCCAGTACCTCCGGACACCCCTACGAGCAGTACTTC.

This chain joins TRBV5-6 and TRBJ2-3; 11 bases match TRBD2. The CDR3 extends over 18 amino acids. The germline V gene has CDR1 SGHDT and CDR2 YYEEEE. Trimming cost V 1 base and J 7 bases; bases outside gene matches: 14. For the CDR3, the DNA is TGTGCCAGCAGCTTGCTCCCGCCGACTAGCGGGATTAGTCATACGCAGTATTTT. Protein: CASSLLPPTSGISHTQYF.

As concerns this clone: An end of the junction differs from the germline gene, which may be a read error. This chain's CDR3 is CAIRSLNRDNSFGYTF. In DNA form, the CDR3 reads TGTGCAATCAGGTCCTTAAACAGGGATAACTCCTTCGGCTACACCTTC. J is TRBJ1-2 and V is TRBV10-3, with D possibly matching TRBD1 (6 bases). Germline CDR1 is ENHRY and CDR2 is SYGVKD. The CDR3 runs 16 residues.

This clone is a singleton in its sample. The genes are TRBV19 and TRBJ1-1; 7 bases fit TRBD1. Germline V gene lookup returns CDR1 LNHDA and CDR2 SQIVND (reference sequence). The CDR3 loop spans 14 amino acids. V lost 6 bases, J lost 2 bases, and 6 bases stayed unmatched. DNA for the CDR3: TGTGCCAGTAGATTACAGGGGCCTAACACTGAAGCTTTCTTT. It translates to CASRLQGPNTEAFF.

This chain links TRBV7-2 with TRBJ2-2; 15 nucleotides match TRBD2. This CDR3 has 18 residues. The germline gives CDR1 SGHTA, CDR2 FQGNSA. Germline trimming cut 1 base from V and 6 bases from J; bases unmatched to any gene: 6. The CDR3 loop reads CASSLEPGLAGGPGELFF. CDR3 coding DNA: TGTGCCAGCAGCTTAGAGCCGGGACTAGCGGGAGGTCCCGGGGAGCTGTTTTTT.

This CDR3 is CSARRGESYEQYF. CDR3 DNA: TGCAGCGCCCGTCGGGGGGAATCCTACGAGCAGTACTTC. The chain combines TRBV29-1 with TRBJ2-7, with TRBD2 matching over 7 bases. Germline V CDR1 and CDR2: SQVTM, ANQGSEA. After removal of 7 bases from V and 1 base from J, the junction contained 7 bases not matched to a gene. The CDR3 is made up of 13 amino acids.

The rearrangement links TRBV24-1 to TRBJ2-6; tentatively, D is TRBD2 (6 bases). From germline, CDR1 is KGHDR and CDR2 SFDVKD. This CDR3 spans 14 amino acids. The ends were cut back, 4 bases at V and 4 bases at J, with 7 bases in the middle. This chain's CDR3 is CATSEGGGANVLTF. The CDR3 DNA is TGTGCCACCAGTGAGGGAGGAGGGGCCAACGTCCTGACTTTC.

This chain joins TRBV6-2 or TRBV6-3 and TRBJ2-7; no definite D call. Trimming shortened V by 4 bases and J by 4 bases, and 5 bases separated the two germline ends. There are 11 residues in the CDR3. Germline V lookup: CDR1 MNHEY, CDR2 SVGEGT. The CDR3 here is CASSSLYEQYF. CDR3 coding DNA: TGTGCCAGCAGTTCTCTATACGAGCAGTACTTC.

This chain uses TRBV10-3 with TRBJ1-5; D gene uncertain. CDR1 is ENHRY, CDR2 SYGVKD, per germline. CDR3 size: 15 residues. V was shortened by 0 bases and J by 0 bases, with 6 bases between the two germline ends. The CDR3 DNA reads as TGTGCCATCAGTGAGTCGAGCATTAGCAATCAGCCCCAGCATTTT. It codes for CAISESSISNQPQHF.

The chain links TRBV6-5 to TRBJ2-7, with D perhaps matching TRBD2 (5 bases). The CDR3 has 15 residues. With 6 bases removed from V and 3 bases from J, the gap between germline ends came to 18 bases. The V gene's germline CDR1 is MNHEY and CDR2 SVGAGI. The CDR3 protein is CASSSGWRKSYEQYF. Written as DNA, the CDR3 is TGTGCCAGCAGCTCGGGATGGCGGAAAAGCTACGAGCAGTACTTC.

This clone occurred once. The chain combines TRBV10-3 with TRBJ2-7; possibly TRBD1 for D (6 bases). The CDR3 has 15 residues. The V end lost 4 bases, the J end lost 0 bases, and 13 bases lay between the germline ends. Germline V lookup: CDR1 ENHRY, CDR2 SYGVKD. CDR3 nucleotide sequence: TGTGCCATCAGTGTTAGTGAAGGGGGCTCCTACGAGCAGTACTTC. This gives the protein CAISVSEGGSYEQYF.

This clone was detected once. This chain connects TRBV5-1 to TRBJ2-1, with 8 positions matching TRBD1. CDR3 length: 14 residues. V lost 2 bases and J lost 8; bases outside the gene matches: 6. The V gene's germline CDR1 is SGHRS and CDR2 YFSETQ. The DNA of the CDR3 is TGCGCCAGCAGCTTAGGTCCGGACAGGGATGAGCAGTTCTTC. Translated: CASSLGPDRDEQFF.

V is TRBV7-2 and J is TRBJ1-3; D not resolved. Trimming left V 5 bases short and J 0 bases short, with 11 bases between. Per the germline V gene, CDR1 is SGHTA and CDR2 is FQGNSA. This CDR3 has 15 residues. The CDR3, as DNA: TGTGCCAGCAGCCCATTAGCCCGCTCTGGAAACACCATATATTTT. Residues: CASSPLARSGNTIYF.

Written as DNA, the CDR3 is TGTGCCAGCAGCGTACTAGCGGGAGGGAGTGAGCAGTTCTTC. It translates to CASSVLAGGSEQFF. The V and J genes are TRBV13 and TRBJ2-1; 13 bases match TRBD2. After removal of 5 bases from V and 9 bases from J, the junction contained 4 bases not matched to a gene. There are 14 residues in the CDR3. Germline V gives CDR1 PRHDT, CDR2 FYEKMQ (reference sequence).

The J gene is TRBJ2-7, the V gene TRBV7-9; 8 bases fit TRBD1. J was trimmed by 7 bases and V by 5 bases; bases with no gene match: 4. The CDR3 contains 12 residues. Germline CDR1 is SEHNR and CDR2 is FQNEAQ (reference sequence). The DNA for the CDR3 is TGTGCCAGCAGCCGACAGGGGACGGAGCAGTACTTC. This gives the protein CASSRQGTEQYF.

This chain joins TRBV28 and TRBJ2-1; 8 bases line up with TRBD2. CDR1 is MDHEN, CDR2 SYDVKM, per germline. After removal of 7 bases from V and 0 bases from J, the junction contained 5 bases not matched to a gene. CDR3 length equals 15 residues. CDR3 nucleotide sequence: TGTGCCAGCACCTATACTAGCGGCTCCTACAATGAGCAGTTCTTC. This codes for CASTYTSGSYNEQFF.

V usage is TRBV28 and J usage is TRBJ2-1, with 9 bases fitting TRBD1. J was trimmed by 6 bases and V by 3 bases; bases with no gene match: 9. CDR1 and CDR2 (germline): MDHEN, SYDVKM. This CDR3 region has 16 residues. This chain's CDR3 is CASSFPGGTGSNEQFF. The CDR3 nucleotides read TGTGCCAGCAGTTTCCCAGGAGGGACAGGGTCCAATGAGCAGTTCTTC.

This chain connects TRBV9 to TRBJ1-2, with no clear D. V was cut by 0 bases and J by 4 bases, with 13 bases left in between. The CDR3 is 15 amino acids. The germline CDR1 and CDR2 sequences are SGDLS and YYNGEE. The CDR3 is CASSVESNSGYGYTF. DNA of the CDR3: TGTGCCAGCAGCGTAGAGTCAAACAGCGGCTATGGCTACACCTTC. The full variable domain, in which reference TRBV9 and TRBJ1-2 provide the parts outside the CDR3, is DSGVTQTPKHLITATGQRVTLRCSPRSGDLSVYWYQQSLDQGLQFLIQYYNGEERAKGNILERFSAQQFPDLHSELNLSSLELGDSALYFCASSVESNSGYGYTFGSGTRLTVV.

This chain links TRBV28 with TRBJ1-4; D gene ambiguous. This CDR3 has 16 residues. CDR1 is MDHEN, CDR2 SYDVKM, per germline. Trimming shortened V by 1 base and J by 2 bases, and 11 bases separated the two germline ends. CDR3 in amino acids: CASSLLREVTNEKLFF. CDR3 sequence (DNA): TGTGCCAGCAGTTTATTACGGGAGGTCACTAATGAAAAACTGTTTTTT.

The gene calls are TRBV5-1 and TRBJ2-7, with D perhaps matching TRBD1 (6 bases). CDR3 length: 13 amino acids. Germline CDR1 and CDR2: SGHRS and YFSETQ. V lost 4 bases and J lost 5, with 13 bases in between. The CDR3 sequence is CASSPPGGDEQYF. Written as DNA, the CDR3 is TGCGCCAGCAGCCCCCCTGGGGGCGACGAGCAGTACTTC.

The J gene is TRBJ1-2, the V gene TRBV3-1 (or the pseudogene TRBV3-2); D unclear. The CDR3 contains 16 residues. Germline values: CDR1 LGHDT, CDR2 YNNKEL (reference sequence). V was cut by 1 base and J by 8 bases, with 20 bases left in between. CDR3 in amino acids: CASSQGASGRLGGYTF. The DNA of the CDR3 is TGTGCCAGCAGCCAAGGGGCCAGCGGGCGCCTAGGCGGCTACACCTTC.

The chain is built from TRBV28 and TRBJ2-1; 7 bases match TRBD2. This CDR3 region has 16 residues. V shed 7 bases and J 1 base; nucleotides not matched to a gene: 10. In germline, CDR1 is MDHEN, CDR2 SYDVKM. The CDR3 is CASNLAGAASYNEQFF. CDR3 coding DNA: TGTGCCAGCAATTTGGCGGGAGCAGCGTCCTACAATGAGCAGTTCTTC.

For the CDR3, the DNA is TGCAGCGTTGCCCCACTGCAAACGGCAGATACGCAGTATTTT. It codes for CSVAPLQTADTQYF. The chain couples TRBV29-1 to TRBJ2-3; D ambiguous. The CDR3 is made up of 14 amino acids. Trimming removed 4 bases from V and 4 bases from J, with 15 bases in between. The germline V gene has CDR1 SQVTM and CDR2 ANQGSEA.

The genes are TRBV11-2 and TRBJ1-6; TRBD1 might be the D (5 bases). In germline, CDR1 is SGHAT, CDR2 FQNNGV. The CDR3 loop spans 18 amino acids. Trimming left V 0 bases short and J 0 bases short, with 12 bases between. The CDR3 nucleotides are TGTGCCAGCAGCTTAGATGGGCTAGACAGCTCCTATAATTCACCCCTCCACTTT. Translation: CASSLDGLDSSYNSPLHF.

In its sample, this clone was seen once. This sequence joins TRBV24-1 and TRBJ2-2; 11 positions match TRBD2. Trimming took 3 bases from V and 1 from J; bases not matched to a gene: 0. The CDR3 is 16 amino acids. Germline-derived CDR1 and CDR2 are KGHDR and SFDVKD. CDR3 region: CATSDTSGRNTGELFF. CDR3 nucleotides: TGTGCCACCAGTGATACTAGCGGGAGGAACACCGGGGAGCTGTTTTTT.

This clone was observed a few times. CDR3 in DNA: TGTGCCAGCAGGCTAGACGGGACGGGGGCCTACAATGAGCAGTTCTTC. This translates into CASRLDGTGAYNEQFF. The V call is TRBV4-2, the J call TRBJ2-1; TRBD2 might be the D (6 bases). Trimming stripped 6 bases from V and 2 bases from J, with 17 bases between. The CDR3 covers 16 residues. Germline V CDR1 and CDR2: LGHNA, YNFKEQ.